These T cell receptor beta chains were read from a single sample in a study of CD8 T cells in ankylosing spondylitis. TCRdb called the 5' RACE reads again in MiXCR, with one record for every CDR3 protein. Of approximately 290,000 distinct CDR3 sequences in the sample, 20% to 25% were seen once. Specimen: blood, either unsorted or a sorted T cell fraction (not recorded which). These receptors were taken from a female donor with ankylosing spondylitis or in good health (not recorded which). Each CDR3 is given with its conserved first and last residue. D genes are given only for firm matches. Clone size appears in some rows only: once, few, many, or a class for an expanded clone.

D gene: .; J gene: TRBJ2-5; V gene: TRBV29-1; clone size: many; CDR3 protein: CSVHSGTQYF; CDR3 DNA: TGCAGCGTTCACAGTGGGACCCAGTACTTC
D gene: TRBD2; J gene: TRBJ2-5; V gene: TRBV12-3/TRBV12-4; clone size: few; CDR3 protein: CASTPGLALSVETQYF; CDR3 DNA: TGTGCCAGCACCCCCGGACTAGCGCTTTCGGTCGAGACCCAGTACTTC
D gene: TRBD2; J gene: TRBJ2-3; V gene: TRBV7-3; clone size: .; CDR3 protein: CASSSRTSGSTDTQYF; CDR3 DNA: TGTGCCAGCAGCTCCCGGACTAGCGGGAGCACAGATACGCAGTATTTT
D gene: .; J gene: TRBJ1-5; V gene: TRBV27; clone size: .; CDR3 protein: CARDPGRINQPQHF; CDR3 DNA: TGTGCCAGAGACCCGGGACGCATCAATCAGCCCCAGCATTTT
D gene: TRBD2; J gene: TRBJ2-1; V gene: TRBV4-2; clone size: .; CDR3 protein: CASSLLVGAGGRNEQFF; CDR3 DNA: TGTGCCAGCAGCCTCCTTGTCGGGGCGGGAGGGAGAAATGAGCAGTTCTTC
D gene: TRBD1; J gene: TRBJ2-2; V gene: TRBV9; clone size: .; CDR3 protein: CASGGLGGVASGELFF; CDR3 DNA: TGTGCCAGCGGGGGTTTAGGGGGCGTCGCTTCCGGGGAGCTGTTTTTT
D gene: TRBD1; J gene: TRBJ2-1; V gene: TRBV9; clone size: .; CDR3 protein: CASSVGGTDNEQFF; CDR3 DNA: TGTGCCAGCAGCGTAGGAGGGACAGATAATGAGCAGTTCTTC
D gene: TRBD1; J gene: TRBJ1-1; V gene: TRBV28; clone size: few; CDR3 protein: CASSRARQGIAEAFF; CDR3 DNA: TGTGCCAGCAGCCGGGCCCGACAGGGGATAGCTGAAGCTTTCTTT
D gene: .; J gene: TRBJ2-3; V gene: TRBV6-6; clone size: .; CDR3 protein: CASSPADSPGTDTQYF; CDR3 DNA: TGTGCCAGCAGTCCAGCCGACTCACCTGGCACAGATACGCAGTATTTT
D gene: .; J gene: TRBJ2-1; V gene: TRBV11-2; clone size: many; CDR3 protein: CASSLETFGGNEQFF; CDR3 DNA: TGTGCCAGCAGCTTAGAGACCTTCGGGGGCAATGAGCAGTTCTTC
D gene: TRBD1; J gene: TRBJ2-1; V gene: TRBV7-8; clone size: few; CDR3 protein: CASSLWETGLIPSYNEQFF; CDR3 DNA: TGTGCCAGCAGCTTGTGGGAGACAGGGCTGATTCCCTCTTACAATGAGCAGTTCTTC
D gene: TRBD2; J gene: TRBJ2-1; V gene: TRBV7-2; clone size: many; CDR3 protein: CASSIAGGYNEQFF; CDR3 DNA: TGTGCCAGCAGCATAGCGGGGGGATACAATGAGCAGTTCTTC
D gene: .; J gene: TRBJ2-7; V gene: TRBV2; clone size: .; CDR3 protein: CASSLASHEQYF; CDR3 DNA: TGTGCCAGCAGTCTAGCTTCCCACGAGCAGTACTTC
D gene: TRBD2; J gene: TRBJ2-1; V gene: TRBV4-1; clone size: .; CDR3 protein: CASSQTLTSGRANEQFF; CDR3 DNA: TGCGCCAGCAGCCAAACCCTTACTAGCGGGAGGGCCAATGAGCAGTTCTTC
D gene: .; J gene: TRBJ2-4; V gene: TRBV12-3/TRBV12-4; clone size: few; CDR3 protein: CASSFNSIAKNIQYF; CDR3 DNA: TGTGCCAGCAGTTTCAACTCTATAGCCAAAAACATTCAGTACTTC
D gene: TRBD2; J gene: TRBJ2-3; V gene: TRBV20-1; clone size: .; CDR3 protein: CSAIGLATDTQYF; CDR3 DNA: TGCAGTGCTATTGGACTAGCGACAGATACGCAGTATTTT
D gene: .; J gene: TRBJ1-1; V gene: TRBV6-1; clone size: .; CDR3 protein: CASSLWKGTEAFF; CDR3 DNA: TGTGCCAGCAGTCTATGGAAAGGCACTGAAGCTTTCTTT
D gene: .; J gene: TRBJ1-5; V gene: TRBV12-3/TRBV12-4; clone size: many; CDR3 protein: CASSLLGGQPQHF; CDR3 DNA: TGTGCCAGCAGTCTGCTAGGGGGTCAGCCCCAGCATTTT
D gene: .; J gene: TRBJ2-6; V gene: TRBV4-3; clone size: .; CDR3 protein: CASSQGRASGANVLTF; CDR3 DNA: TGCGCCAGCAGCCAAGGGAGGGCCTCTGGGGCCAACGTCCTGACTTTC
D gene: .; J gene: TRBJ1-6; V gene: TRBV18; clone size: many; CDR3 protein: CASSPPQGQGNSPLHF; CDR3 DNA: TGTGCCAGCTCACCACCGCAGGGCCAGGGTAATTCACCCCTCCACTTT
D gene: TRBD1; J gene: TRBJ1-2; V gene: TRBV7-6; clone size: .; CDR3 protein: CASSSRPGQSSANYGYTF; CDR3 DNA: TGTGCCAGCAGCTCCAGACCGGGACAGTCCTCAGCCAACTATGGCTACACCTTC
D gene: .; J gene: TRBJ2-1; V gene: TRBV3-1; clone size: few; CDR3 protein: CASSQARDEQFF; CDR3 DNA: TGTGCCAGCAGCCAAGCGCGGGATGAGCAGTTCTTC
D gene: TRBD2; J gene: TRBJ2-7; V gene: TRBV4-3; clone size: .; CDR3 protein: CASSLGTSIYEQYF; CDR3 DNA: TGCGCCAGCAGCCTAGGGACTAGTATTTACGAGCAGTACTTC
D gene: TRBD2; J gene: TRBJ2-7; V gene: TRBV29-1; clone size: few; CDR3 protein: CSVYLAGGGEQYF; CDR3 DNA: TGCAGCGTTTACCTAGCGGGAGGTGGCGAGCAGTACTTC
D gene: TRBD2; J gene: TRBJ2-1; V gene: TRBV20-1; clone size: few; CDR3 protein: CSARRLAVSNEQFF; CDR3 DNA: TGCAGTGCCCGGAGACTAGCGGTTTCAAATGAGCAGTTCTTC
D gene: .; J gene: TRBJ2-1; V gene: TRBV5-1; clone size: many; CDR3 protein: CASSLDGQGNEQFF; CDR3 DNA: TGCGCCAGCAGCTTGGACGGGCAGGGCAATGAGCAGTTCTTC
D gene: .; J gene: TRBJ1-5; V gene: TRBV28; clone size: many; CDR3 protein: CASRTPDRGLPQHF; CDR3 DNA: TGTGCCAGCCGTACCCCCGACAGAGGCCTACCCCAGCATTTT
D gene: .; J gene: TRBJ1-2; V gene: TRBV12-3/TRBV12-4; clone size: few; CDR3 protein: CASSLMGNGYTF; CDR3 DNA: TGTGCCAGCAGTTTAATGGGGAATGGCTACACCTTC
D gene: .; J gene: TRBJ2-1; V gene: TRBV12-3/TRBV12-4; clone size: few; CDR3 protein: CASSLPGEQFF; CDR3 DNA: TGTGCCAGCAGTTTACCCGGTGAGCAGTTCTTC
D gene: TRBD2; J gene: TRBJ2-3; V gene: TRBV4-3; clone size: few; CDR3 protein: CASSQDAGRGSTDTQYF; CDR3 DNA: TGCGCCAGCAGCCAAGATGCAGGGAGGGGTAGCACAGATACGCAGTATTTT
D gene: .; J gene: TRBJ1-4; V gene: TRBV12-3/TRBV12-4; clone size: .; CDR3 protein: CASSLAQSSTNEKLFF; CDR3 DNA: TGTGCCAGCAGTTTAGCGCAATCTTCAACTAATGAAAAACTGTTTTTT
D gene: TRBD2; J gene: TRBJ2-1; V gene: TRBV29-1; clone size: few; CDR3 protein: CSVEGGSGSYNEQFF; CDR3 DNA: TGCAGCGTTGAAGGCGGGAGTGGCTCCTACAATGAGCAGTTCTTC
D gene: TRBD2; J gene: TRBJ2-3; V gene: TRBV20-1; clone size: .; CDR3 protein: CSASLRLAGTDTQYF; CDR3 DNA: TGCAGTGCTAGTTTAAGACTAGCCGGCACAGATACGCAGTATTTT
D gene: .; J gene: TRBJ2-3; V gene: TRBV5-1; clone size: .; CDR3 protein: CASSRENRAGTDTQYF; CDR3 DNA: TGCGCCAGCAGCCGAGAAAACAGGGCCGGTACAGATACGCAGTATTTT
D gene: TRBD1; J gene: TRBJ2-1; V gene: TRBV20-1; clone size: many; CDR3 protein: CSAMTGFSYNEQFF; CDR3 DNA: TGCAGTGCCATGACAGGGTTCTCCTACAATGAGCAGTTCTTC